The 17 T cell receptor beta chains below all came from one sample that was sequenced in a study of T cell changes during pregnancy in multiple sclerosis. Only in-frame clones appear in the TCRdb table, and some are missing; sequencing was by immunoSEQ multiplex PCR. The sample has around 50,000 clones, about 90% seen once. This specimen was CD4+ T cells from peripheral blood mononuclear cells, taken in the second trimester of pregnancy. The receptor source for this set is a female donor with multiple sclerosis, enrolled in a pregnancy study.

This chain links TRBV5-1 with TRBJ2-3, with a tentative D call TRBD1 (5 bases). CDR1 and CDR2 from the germline V gene are SGHRS and YFSETQ. Trimming took 1 base from V and 1 from J, leaving 7 bases between them. The CDR3 consists of 14 residues. This CDR3 reads CASSLLQGTDTQYF. The CDR3 DNA is TGCGCCAGCAGCTTGTTACAGGGCACAGATACGCAGTATTTT.

The sample holds a few counts of this clone. The chain uses TRBV5-1 and TRBJ1-6; maybe TRBD1 (6 bases). The germline V gene encodes CDR1 SGHRS and CDR2 YFSETQ. CDR3 size: 14 residues. The germline V and J ends were trimmed by 3 bases and 13 bases, with 17 bases remaining between them. CDR3 region: CASSSEGPQGPLHF. CDR3 nucleotides: TGCGCCAGCAGCTCCGAAGGTCCCCAGGGGCCCCTCCACTTT. Full variable domain (rest looked up from reference TRBV5-1 and TRBJ1-6): KAGVTQTPRYLIKTRGQQVTLSCSPISGHRSVSWYQQTPGQGLQFLFEYFSETQRNKGNFPGRFSGRQFSNSRSEMNVSTLELGDSALYLCASSSEGPQGPLHFGNGTRLTVT.

As for this clone: Other DNA sequences from this sample encode an identical CDR3 as well. This chain uses TRBV7-6 with TRBJ1-1; TRBD1 might be the D (6 bases). The germline V gene has CDR1 SGHVS and CDR2 FNYEAQ. This CDR3 is 14 amino acids long. Trimming shortened V by 4 bases and J by 0 bases, and 9 bases separated the two germline ends. CDR3 loop: CASSSTGMNTEAFF. As DNA, the CDR3 is TGTGCCAGCAGCTCTACAGGGATGAACACTGAAGCTTTCTTT.

This chain joins TRBV27 and TRBJ2-3, with 7 bases identical to TRBD2. Germline trimming cut 0 bases from V and 6 bases from J; bases unmatched to any gene: 9. Germline loops: CDR1 MNHEY, CDR2 SMNVEV (reference sequence). This CDR3 comprises 16 residues. DNA for the CDR3: TGTGCCAGCAGTTTATCGTTGGGGGGGGGTTTTGATACGCAGTATTTT. Its protein product is CASSLSLGGGFDTQYF.

The rearrangement links TRBV6-6 to TRBJ1-1, with D uncertain. Trimming shortened V by 7 bases and J by 4 bases, and 10 bases separated the two germline ends. Germline V lookup: CDR1 MNHNY, CDR2 SVGAGI (reference sequence). The CDR3 extends over 12 amino acids. CDR3 nucleotides: TGTGCCAGCATCCGATCCGGCACTGAAGCTTTCTTT. This sequence encodes CASIRSGTEAFF.

The gene calls are TRBV10-2 and TRBJ1-1; TRBD1 might be the D (6 bases). The germline gives CDR1 WSHSY, CDR2 SAAADI. This CDR3 is 16 amino acids long. The V gene lost 3 bases and the J gene lost 4 bases, with 18 bases spanning the gap. The CDR3 DNA is TGCGCCAGCAGTGAAACGGGGGGGCGGGGGCGCACTGAAGCTTTCTTT. Translation gives CASSETGGRGRTEAFF.

This sequence joins TRBV29-1 and TRBJ2-1; TRBD2 might be the D (5 bases). The V end lost 1 base, the J end lost 3 bases, and 10 bases lay between the germline ends. The CDR3 sequence is 14 residues long. Germline V lookup: CDR1 SQVTM, CDR2 ANQGSEA. The CDR3 sequence: CSVEAGLHYNEQFF. The CDR3 DNA is TGCAGCGTTGAAGCCGGACTTCACTACAATGAGCAGTTCTTC.

The rearrangement uses TRBV5-6 and TRBJ1-5; D unresolved. The CDR3 has 15 amino acids. Looked up from germline, CDR1 is SGHDT and CDR2 is YYEEEE. Trimming removed 0 bases at V and 0 bases at J, with 7 bases between. CDR3 nucleotides: TGTGCCAGCAGCTTGGCCTCTACTAGCAATCAGCCCCAGCATTTT. Residues: CASSLASTSNQPQHF.

This chain joins TRBV5-1 and TRBJ2-1, with 8 bases matching TRBD1. Losses at the gene ends were 7 bases for V and 9 bases for J; bases not matched to a gene: 15. CDR3 size: 15 residues. Germline assignment: CDR1 SGHRS and CDR2 YFSETQ. CDR3 sequence (DNA): TGCGCCAGCGCCTTGAACCCCGGACAGGGCGGTGAGCAGTTCTTC. This translates into CASALNPGQGGEQFF.

This clone was counted only a few times. The chain combines TRBV19 with TRBJ2-2; 7 bases map to TRBD1. The germline V gene encodes CDR1 LNHDA and CDR2 SQIVND (reference sequence). The CDR3 is 14 amino acids. Trimming took 4 bases from V and 4 from J; bases not matched to a gene: 3. The CDR3 bases are TGTGCCAGTAGTAATCCAGGGGGCACCGGGGAGCTGTTTTTT. Translated, it gives CASSNPGGTGELFF.

The rearrangement uses TRBV5-1 and TRBJ2-1; D not certain. CDR1 and CDR2 from the germline V gene are SGHRS and YFSETQ. This CDR3 region has 16 residues. The V end was cut by 0 bases, the J end by 2 bases, with 12 bases between. CDR3 region: CASSLDGSLPYNEQFF. The CDR3 DNA reads TGCGCCAGCAGCTTGGACGGGTCGCTTCCCTACAATGAGCAGTTCTTC.

J is TRBJ1-2 and V is TRBV5-1, with 9 bases matching TRBD1. Germline-derived CDR1 and CDR2 are SGHRS and YFSETQ. V shed 0 bases and J 2 bases; nucleotides not matched to a gene: 14. This CDR3 comprises 19 residues. The CDR3 nucleotides read TGCGCCAGCAGCTTGGGGGTATGGGGGACAGGGCCGAAAAACTATGGCTACACCTTC. Amino acids: CASSLGVWGTGPKNYGYTF.

The chain joins TRBV11-2 to TRBJ2-7, with D unclear. The CDR3 has 13 residues. The germline CDR1 and CDR2 sequences are SGHAT and FQNNGV. Trimming took off 7 bases at V and 4 bases at J, with 14 bases between the two ends. CDR3 residues: CASNLRPRYEQYF. For the CDR3, the DNA is TGTGCCAGCAACCTCCGCCCGCGGTACGAGCAGTACTTC.

This rearrangement joins TRBV9 to TRBJ1-6, with 8 bases aligning to TRBD1. The CDR3 runs 16 residues. Unmatched junction bases numbered 7, after V lost 0 bases and J lost 8 bases. Germline CDR1 SGDLS, CDR2 YYNGEE. In nucleotides, the CDR3 is TGTGCCAGCAGCGTAGGTTCAGGGGGCTTGGATTCACCCCTCCACTTT. Protein: CASSVGSGGLDSPLHF.

The chain combines TRBV9 with TRBJ2-7, with TRBD2 matching over 9 bases. The germline gives CDR1 SGDLS, CDR2 YYNGEE. This CDR3 spans 15 amino acids. V was pared by 3 bases and J by 7 bases, with 11 bases of the junction left unmatched. This chain's CDR3 is CASSAGGRGVGEQYF. In DNA form, the CDR3 reads TGTGCCAGCAGCGCGGGCGGGAGGGGAGTGGGGGAGCAGTACTTC. Looking up the rest from reference TRBV9 and TRBJ2-7 gives the full variable domain: DSGVTQTPKHLITATGQRVTLRCSPRSGDLSVYWYQQSLDQGLQFLIQYYNGEERAKGNILERFSAQQFPDLHSELNLSSLELGDSALYFCASSAGGRGVGEQYFGPGTRLTVT.

V gene TRBV7-8 combines with J gene TRBJ2-1; 13 positions match TRBD2. The germline CDR1 and CDR2 sequences are SGHVS and FQNEAQ. V shed 4 bases and J 8 bases; nucleotides not matched to a gene: 11. The CDR3 length is 17 residues. The CDR3 loop reads CASSSRTSGSLGDEQFF. CDR3 DNA: TGTGCCAGCAGCTCACGGACTAGCGGGAGTTTGGGGGATGAGCAGTTCTTC.

In DNA, the CDR3 is TGCGCCAGCAGCCGGGAGGGGGAAGAAAAACTGTTTTTT. This sequence encodes CASSREGEEKLFF. J is TRBJ1-4 and V is TRBV5-1, with D perhaps TRBD1 (6 bases). CDR1 is SGHRS, CDR2 YFSETQ, per germline. Trimming stripped 4 bases from V and 8 bases from J, with 12 bases between. The length of the CDR3 is 13 residues.